The present T cell receptor beta chain was sequenced within a study of blood T cell repertoires in COVID-19. Across the study: Sites in the United States, Italy and Spain provided acute and convalescent COVID-19 samples. T cells, B-cell-depleted T cells, or PBMCs provided the cDNA or gDNA that served as material.

Germline trimming cut 5 bases from V and 5 bases from J; bases unmatched to any gene: 9. There are 16 residues in the CDR3. Per germline, CDR1 SGHNT and CDR2 YENEEA. This clone has a single count. Per the original methods: Amplification of reference gene primers was used by the study to estimate nucleated cell counts. Libraries were prepared by immunoSEQ multiplex PCR; TCRdb keeps only in-frame clonotypes and omits some of them. The D gene and trimming were derived from the DNA, and the V and J assignments and clone size from that table. The table shows roughly 100,000 clones, with around 76% occurring only once.

Sequencing input: peripheral blood. The source is a woman in her 70s with acute or convalescent COVID-19. This sequence joins TRBV11-3 and TRBJ2-5; 12 positions match TRBD1. CDR3 DNA sequence: TGTGCCAGCAGCATAGGGACAGGGGGCTCTCTCGAGACCCAGTACTTC. It specifies CASSIGTGGSLETQYF.